Here is one T cell receptor (beta chain) with its context. This sample is part of a study of blood T cell repertoires in COVID-19. Looking at the study overall: Whether acute or convalescent, the COVID-19 samples came from the United States, Italy and Spain. T cells, B-cell-depleted T cells, or PBMCs provided the cDNA or gDNA that served as material.

As processed by the authors: Nucleated cell number was recorded as an estimate derived from reference gene primer amplification. TCRdb's table, derived via immunoSEQ multiplex PCR, lists solely in-frame clones and lacks some. For V, J and clone size, that table is used; D and trimming come from the DNA. The table shows approximately 89,000 clones, with around 85% occurring only once. Deletions cut 0 bases from V and 6 bases from J, with 8 bases between. Germline CDR1 and CDR2: MNHEY and SVGEGT. This CDR3 region has 13 residues. Sequenced: peripheral blood. The J gene is TRBJ1-2, the V gene TRBV6-2 or TRBV6-3, with D unresolved. The source is a woman in her 70s with acute or convalescent COVID-19. The CDR3 nucleotides are TGTGCCAGCAGTTACTCGAGGGTAGATGGCTACACCTTC. It specifies CASSYSRVDGYTF.